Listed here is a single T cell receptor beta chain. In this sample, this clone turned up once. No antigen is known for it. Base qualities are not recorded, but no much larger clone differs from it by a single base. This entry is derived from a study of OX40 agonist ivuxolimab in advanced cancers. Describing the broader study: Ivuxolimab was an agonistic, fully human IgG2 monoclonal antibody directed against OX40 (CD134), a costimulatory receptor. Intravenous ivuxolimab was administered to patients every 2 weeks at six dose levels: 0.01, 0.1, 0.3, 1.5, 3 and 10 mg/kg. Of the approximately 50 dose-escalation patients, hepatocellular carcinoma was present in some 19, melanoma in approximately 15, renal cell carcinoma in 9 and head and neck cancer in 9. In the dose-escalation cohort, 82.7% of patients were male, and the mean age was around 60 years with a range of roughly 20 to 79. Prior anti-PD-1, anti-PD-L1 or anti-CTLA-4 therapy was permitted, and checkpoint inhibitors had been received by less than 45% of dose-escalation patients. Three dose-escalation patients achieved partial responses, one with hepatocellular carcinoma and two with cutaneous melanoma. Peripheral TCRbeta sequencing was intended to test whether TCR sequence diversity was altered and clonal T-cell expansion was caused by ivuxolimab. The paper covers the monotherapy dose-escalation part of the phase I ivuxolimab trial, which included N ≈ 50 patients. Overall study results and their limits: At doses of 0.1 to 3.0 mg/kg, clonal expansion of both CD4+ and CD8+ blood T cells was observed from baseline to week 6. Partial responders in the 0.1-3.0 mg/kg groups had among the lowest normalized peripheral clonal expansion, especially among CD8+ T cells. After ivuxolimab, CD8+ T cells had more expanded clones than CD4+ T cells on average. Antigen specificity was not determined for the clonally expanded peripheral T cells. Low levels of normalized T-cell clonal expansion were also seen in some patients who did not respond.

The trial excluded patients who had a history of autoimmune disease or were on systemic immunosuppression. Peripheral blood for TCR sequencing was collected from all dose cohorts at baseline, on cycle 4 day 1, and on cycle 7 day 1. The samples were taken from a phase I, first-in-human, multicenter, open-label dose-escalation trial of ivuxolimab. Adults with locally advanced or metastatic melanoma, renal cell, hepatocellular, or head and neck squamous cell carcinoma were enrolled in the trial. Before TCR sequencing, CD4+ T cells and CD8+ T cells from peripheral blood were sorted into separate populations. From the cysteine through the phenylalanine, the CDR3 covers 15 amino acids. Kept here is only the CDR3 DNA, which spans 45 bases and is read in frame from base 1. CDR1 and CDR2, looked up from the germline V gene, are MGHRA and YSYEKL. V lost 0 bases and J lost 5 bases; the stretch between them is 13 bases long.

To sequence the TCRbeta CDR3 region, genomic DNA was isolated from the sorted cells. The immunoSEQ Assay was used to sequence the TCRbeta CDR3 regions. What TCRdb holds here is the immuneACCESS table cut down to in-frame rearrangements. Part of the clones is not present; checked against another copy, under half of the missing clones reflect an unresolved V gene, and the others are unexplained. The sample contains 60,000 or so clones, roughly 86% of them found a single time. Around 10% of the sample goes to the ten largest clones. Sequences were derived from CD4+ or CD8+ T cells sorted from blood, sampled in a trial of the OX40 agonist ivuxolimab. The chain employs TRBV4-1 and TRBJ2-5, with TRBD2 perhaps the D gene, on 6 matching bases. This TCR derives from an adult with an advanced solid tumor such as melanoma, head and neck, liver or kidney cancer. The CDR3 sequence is CASSQEPGDGETQYF. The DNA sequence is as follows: TGCGCCAGCAGCCAAGAACCGGGGGATGGGGAGACCCAGTACTTC.